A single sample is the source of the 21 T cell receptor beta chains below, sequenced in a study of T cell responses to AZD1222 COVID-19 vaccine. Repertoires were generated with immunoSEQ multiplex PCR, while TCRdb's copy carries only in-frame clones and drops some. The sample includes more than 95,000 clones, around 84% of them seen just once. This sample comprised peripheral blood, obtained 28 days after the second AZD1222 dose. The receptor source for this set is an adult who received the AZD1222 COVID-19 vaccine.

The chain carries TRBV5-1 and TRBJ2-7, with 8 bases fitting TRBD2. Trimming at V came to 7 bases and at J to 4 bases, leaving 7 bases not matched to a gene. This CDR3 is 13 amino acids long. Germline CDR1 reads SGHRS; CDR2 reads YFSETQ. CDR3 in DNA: TGCGCCAGCGGTTCGGCTAGCGGGTACGAGCAGTACTTC. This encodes CASGSASGYEQYF.

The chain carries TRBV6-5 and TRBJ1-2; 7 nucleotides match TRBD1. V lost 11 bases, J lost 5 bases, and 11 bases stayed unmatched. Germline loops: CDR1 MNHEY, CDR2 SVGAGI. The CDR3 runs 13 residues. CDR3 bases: TGTGCCGGAAACAGGGGCCAGGCGTATGGCTACACCTTC. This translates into CAGNRGQAYGYTF.

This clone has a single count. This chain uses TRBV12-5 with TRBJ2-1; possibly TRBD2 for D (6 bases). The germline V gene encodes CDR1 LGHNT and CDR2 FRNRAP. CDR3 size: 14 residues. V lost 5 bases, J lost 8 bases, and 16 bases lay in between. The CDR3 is CASGRVEGGHEQFF. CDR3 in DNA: TGTGCTAGTGGTCGTGTAGAGGGAGGTCATGAGCAGTTCTTC.

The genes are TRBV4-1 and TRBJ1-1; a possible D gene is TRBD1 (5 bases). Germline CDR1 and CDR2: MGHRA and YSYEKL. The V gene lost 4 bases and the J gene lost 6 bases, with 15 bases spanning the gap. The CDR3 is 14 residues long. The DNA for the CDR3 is TGCGCCAGCAGCCTCTTTAGGACACTGGCTGAAGCTTTCTTT. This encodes CASSLFRTLAEAFF.

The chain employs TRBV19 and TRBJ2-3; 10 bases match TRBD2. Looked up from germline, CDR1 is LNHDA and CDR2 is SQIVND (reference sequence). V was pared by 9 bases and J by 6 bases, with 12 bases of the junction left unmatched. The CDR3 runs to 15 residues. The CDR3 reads CASQEAAGGQDTQYF. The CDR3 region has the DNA TGTGCCAGCCAGGAGGCAGCGGGGGGGCAGGATACGCAGTATTTT.

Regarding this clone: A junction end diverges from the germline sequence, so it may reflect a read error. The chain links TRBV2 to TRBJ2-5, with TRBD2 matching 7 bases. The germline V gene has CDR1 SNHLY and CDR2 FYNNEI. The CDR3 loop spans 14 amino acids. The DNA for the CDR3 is TGTGCCAGAAGTGAAGGGAGGGGCCCCGGGGCCCAGTACTTC. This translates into CARSEGRGPGAQYF.

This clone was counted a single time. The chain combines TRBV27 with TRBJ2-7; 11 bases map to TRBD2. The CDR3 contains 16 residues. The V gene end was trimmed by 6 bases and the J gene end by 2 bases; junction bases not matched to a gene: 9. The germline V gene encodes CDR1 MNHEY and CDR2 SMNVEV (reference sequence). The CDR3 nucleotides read TGTGCCAGCAGGGTCAGCTTAGCGGGAGGGACCTACGAGCAGTACTTC. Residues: CASRVSLAGGTYEQYF.

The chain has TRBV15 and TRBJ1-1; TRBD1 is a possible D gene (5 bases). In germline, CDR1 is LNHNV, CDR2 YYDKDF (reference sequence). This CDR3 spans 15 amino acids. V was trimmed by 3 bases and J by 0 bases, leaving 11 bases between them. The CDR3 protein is CATSRAGTLNTEAFF. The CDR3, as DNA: TGTGCCACCAGCAGGGCCGGGACGCTGAACACTGAAGCTTTCTTT.

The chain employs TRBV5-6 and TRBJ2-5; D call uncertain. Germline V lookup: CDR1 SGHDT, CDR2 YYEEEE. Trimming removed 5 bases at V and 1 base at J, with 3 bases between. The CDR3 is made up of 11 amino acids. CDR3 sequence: CASSFQETQYF. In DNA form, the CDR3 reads TGTGCCAGCAGTTTCCAAGAGACCCAGTACTTC.

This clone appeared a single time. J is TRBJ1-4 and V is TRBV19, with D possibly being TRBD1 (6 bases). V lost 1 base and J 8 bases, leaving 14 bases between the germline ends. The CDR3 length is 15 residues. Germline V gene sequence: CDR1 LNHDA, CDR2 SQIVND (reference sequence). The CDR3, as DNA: TGTGCCAGTAGTATAGTGGCAGGGGCGCAGGAAAAACTGTTTTTT. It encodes CASSIVAGAQEKLFF.

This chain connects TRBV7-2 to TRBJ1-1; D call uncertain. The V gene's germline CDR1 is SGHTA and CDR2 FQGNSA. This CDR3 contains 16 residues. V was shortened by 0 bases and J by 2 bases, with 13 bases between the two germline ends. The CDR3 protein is CASSLAMGRLNTEAFF. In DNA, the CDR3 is TGTGCCAGCAGCTTAGCCATGGGCAGGCTCAACACTGAAGCTTTCTTT.

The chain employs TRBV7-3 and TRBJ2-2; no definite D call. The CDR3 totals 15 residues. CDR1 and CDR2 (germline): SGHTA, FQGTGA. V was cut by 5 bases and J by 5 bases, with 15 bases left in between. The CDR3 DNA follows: TGTGCCAGCAGCCTCAATTCCGTCGGTACCGGGGAGCTGTTTTTT. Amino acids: CASSLNSVGTGELFF.

DNA for the CDR3: TGCAGCGTCCGGGACAGTAATACCTACGAGCAGTACTTC. It encodes CSVRDSNTYEQYF. The rearrangement links TRBV29-1 to TRBJ2-7; 7 nucleotides align to TRBD1. Germline CDR1 reads SQVTM; CDR2 reads ANQGSEA. The CDR3 is 13 residues long. V shed 6 bases and J 2 bases; nucleotides not matched to a gene: 7.

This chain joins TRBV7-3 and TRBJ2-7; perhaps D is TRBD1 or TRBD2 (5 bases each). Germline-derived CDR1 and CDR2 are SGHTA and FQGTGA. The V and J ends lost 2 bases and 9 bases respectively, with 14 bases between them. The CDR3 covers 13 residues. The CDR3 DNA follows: TGTGCCAGCAGCTTAGGGCTCGGGGCGCTGCAGTACTTC. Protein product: CASSLGLGALQYF.

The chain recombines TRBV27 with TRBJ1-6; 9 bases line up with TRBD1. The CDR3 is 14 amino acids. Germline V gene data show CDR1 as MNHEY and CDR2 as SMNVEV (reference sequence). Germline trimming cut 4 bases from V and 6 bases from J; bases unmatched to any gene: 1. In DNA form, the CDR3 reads TGTGCCAGCAGTTGGACAGGGGCTAATTCACCCCTCCACTTT. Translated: CASSWTGANSPLHF.

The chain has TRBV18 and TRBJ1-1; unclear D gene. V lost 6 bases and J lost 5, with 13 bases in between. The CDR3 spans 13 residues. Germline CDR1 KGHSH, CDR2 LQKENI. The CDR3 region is CASSSLEDTEAFF. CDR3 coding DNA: TGTGCCAGCTCGTCACTGGAGGATACTGAAGCTTTCTTT.

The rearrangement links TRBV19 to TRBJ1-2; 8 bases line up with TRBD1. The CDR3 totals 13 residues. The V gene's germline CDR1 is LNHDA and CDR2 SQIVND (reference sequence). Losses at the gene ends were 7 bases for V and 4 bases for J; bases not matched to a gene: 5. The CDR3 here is CASTQGAVYGYTF. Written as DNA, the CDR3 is TGTGCCAGTACCCAGGGGGCAGTCTATGGCTACACCTTC. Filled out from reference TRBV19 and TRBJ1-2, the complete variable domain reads DGGITQSPKYLFRKEGQNVTLSCEQNLNHDAMYWYRQDPGQGLRLIYYSQIVNDFQKGDIAEGYSVSREKKESFPLTVTSAQKNPTAFYLCASTQGAVYGYTFGSGTRLTVV.

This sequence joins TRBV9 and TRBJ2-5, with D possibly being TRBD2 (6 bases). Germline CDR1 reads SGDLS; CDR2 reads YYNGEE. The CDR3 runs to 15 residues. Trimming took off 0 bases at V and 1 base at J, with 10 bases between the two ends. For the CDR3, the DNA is TGTGCCAGCAGCGTAGGGCGGGGATTCCAAGAGACCCAGTACTTC. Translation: CASSVGRGFQETQYF.

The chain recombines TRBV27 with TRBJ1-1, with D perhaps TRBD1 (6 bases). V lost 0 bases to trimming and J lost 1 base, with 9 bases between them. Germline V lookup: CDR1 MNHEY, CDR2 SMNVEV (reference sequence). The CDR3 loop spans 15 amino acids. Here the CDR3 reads CASSLSGTSNTEAFF. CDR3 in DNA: TGTGCCAGCAGTTTATCGGGGACATCGAACACTGAAGCTTTCTTT.

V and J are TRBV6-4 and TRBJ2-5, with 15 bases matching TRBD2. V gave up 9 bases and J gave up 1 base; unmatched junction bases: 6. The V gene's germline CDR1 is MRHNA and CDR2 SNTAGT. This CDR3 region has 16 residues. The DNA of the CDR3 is TGTGCCAGTGACGGGACTAGCGGGGGGTCCCAAGAGACCCAGTACTTC. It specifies CASDGTSGGSQETQYF.

CDR3 bases: TGTGCCAGCAGTTTGTGGGGGGCTGAAGCTTTCTTT. Translation: CASSLWGAEAFF. The genes are TRBV28 and TRBJ1-1; tentatively, D is TRBD1 (5 bases). With 3 bases removed from V and 6 bases from J, the gap between germline ends came to 8 bases. CDR3 length equals 12 residues. Looked up from germline, CDR1 is MDHEN and CDR2 is SYDVKM.